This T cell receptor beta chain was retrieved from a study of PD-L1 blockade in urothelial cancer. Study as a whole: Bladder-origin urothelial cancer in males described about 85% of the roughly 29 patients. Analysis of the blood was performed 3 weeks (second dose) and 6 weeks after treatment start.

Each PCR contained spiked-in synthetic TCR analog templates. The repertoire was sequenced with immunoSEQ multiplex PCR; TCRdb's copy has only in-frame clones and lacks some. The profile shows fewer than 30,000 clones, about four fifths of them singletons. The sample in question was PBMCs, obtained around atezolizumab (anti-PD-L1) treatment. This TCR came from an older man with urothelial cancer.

DNA of the CDR3: TGTGCCAGCAGCCGGGACAGCCCCTATGGCTACACCTTC. It specifies CASSRDSPYGYTF. The V call is TRBV9, the J call TRBJ1-2, with 7 bases fitting TRBD1. Trimming cost V 4 bases and J 4 bases; bases outside gene matches: 4. Germline CDR1 and CDR2: SGDLS and YYNGEE. The CDR3 runs to 13 residues.